Each of the 2 T cell receptor beta chains below was sequenced from the same sample in a study of radiotherapy plus CTLA-4 blockade in lung cancer. Using immunoSEQ multiplex PCR, the repertoire was profiled, and TCRdb retains in-frame clones only, with some absent. The sample has roughly 44,000 clones; about 88% are singletons. The source was peripheral blood, collected from a patient treated with radiotherapy plus ipilimumab. These receptors were taken from a human donor with non-small cell lung cancer whose response to radiotherapy plus ipilimumab could not be evaluated.

V is TRBV4-3 and J is TRBJ1-2, with 7 nucleotides matching TRBD1. Looked up from germline, CDR1 is LGHNA and CDR2 is YSLEER. The CDR3 has 16 residues. V was pared by 0 bases and J by 8 bases, with 12 bases of the junction left unmatched. The CDR3 loop reads CASSQEPGQKYGGYTF. The CDR3, as DNA: TGCGCCAGCAGCCAAGAACCGGGACAGAAGTACGGGGGCTACACCTTC.

The J gene is TRBJ1-1, the V gene TRBV18; 7 bases align to TRBD1. Germline V lookup: CDR1 KGHSH, CDR2 LQKENI. V trimming: 3 bases; J trimming: 3 bases; junction bases outside the gene matches: 10. This CDR3 has 16 amino acids. CDR3 residues: CASSPPTGIGDTEAFF. The CDR3, as DNA: TGTGCCAGCTCACCCCCGACAGGGATCGGGGACACTGAAGCTTTCTTT. Drawing the rest from reference TRBV18 and TRBJ1-1, the complete variable domain is NAGVMQNPRHLVRRRGQEARLRCSPMKGHSHVYWYRQLPEEGLKFMVYLQKENIIDESGMPKERFSAEFPKEGPSILRIQQVVRGDSAAYFCASSPPTGIGDTEAFFGQGTRLTVV.